This TCR beta chain comes out of a study of blood T cell repertoires in COVID-19. Overall study context: The samples span acute and convalescent COVID-19 from the United States, Italy and Spain.

The length of the CDR3 is 15 residues. Germline lookup yields CDR1 SGHNT and CDR2 YENEEA. Trimming stripped 7 bases from V and 4 bases from J, with 16 bases between. This clone was seen once. This table comes from immunoSEQ multiplex PCR, and its TCRdb copy is limited to in-frame clones, with some not included. The table records about 100,000 clones, 90% to 95% of them present only once. The receptor comes from a young woman with acute or convalescent COVID-19. The rearrangement uses TRBV11-3 and TRBJ2-2; D is possibly TRBD1 (6 bases). Material: peripheral blood. DNA of the CDR3: TGTGCCAGCAAAGTTTCCAGGGGCGGCACCGGGGAGCTGTTTTTT. It specifies CASKVSRGGTGELFF.